The 23 T cell receptor beta chains given below trace back to one sample, sequenced in a study of metastatic and nonmetastatic thyroid tumors (dated by TCRdb to between 2020 and 2021). Before undergoing thyroid surgery, none of the patients had been given any kind of treatment. Libraries came from PCR. Sequenced using an Illumina HiSeq 4000. TCRdb trimmed the raw reads at Q25, called clones with MiXCR and kept productive beta chains. This sample holds almost 8,500 clones; around 43% were observed only once. 30% to 40% of the sample belongs to the ten largest clones. Input material: tumor tissue. The source of these receptors is a male donor with papillary thyroid cancer or a benign thyroid nodule (not recorded which). Some clones in this sample may be carry-over from other donors' samples.

Points on this clone: This may come from a read error, since a much larger clone is one base off. CDR3 sequence: CPSSPRGGRNTHDQYF. DNA of the CDR3: TGTCCCAGCAGCCCTAGGGGTGGCAGGAACACCCACGATCAGTACTTC. V gene TRBV4-2 combines with J gene TRBJ2-7; TRBD1 might be the D (5 bases). In germline, CDR1 is LGHNA, CDR2 YNFKEQ. The CDR3 runs to 16 residues.

There are a few counts of this clone. The rearrangement uses TRBV19 and TRBJ1-1; 9 bases are a match to TRBD1. The CDR3 sequence is 15 residues long. Germline values: CDR1 LNHDA, CDR2 SQIVND (reference sequence). J lost 5 bases, V lost 3 bases, and 7 bases had no gene match. CDR3 residues: CASSIRTGASTEAFF. As DNA, the CDR3 is TGTGCCAGTAGTATCCGGACAGGGGCGTCTACTGAAGCTTTCTTT.

The V call is TRBV7-3, the J call TRBJ2-7, with 7 nucleotides matching TRBD2. The germline V gene encodes CDR1 SGHTA and CDR2 FQGTGA. This CDR3 is 15 amino acids long. V was pared by 2 bases and J by 0 bases, with 4 bases of the junction left unmatched. The CDR3 DNA reads as TGTGCCAGCAGCTTAGGCGGGAGCCTCTCCTACGAGCAGTACTTC. Residues: CASSLGGSLSYEQYF.

The rearrangement uses TRBV19 and TRBJ2-7; perhaps TRBD2 as D (5 bases). The ends were cut back, 6 bases at V and 2 bases at J, with 14 bases in the middle. The CDR3 spans 14 residues. Germline values: CDR1 LNHDA, CDR2 SQIVND (reference sequence). The CDR3 coding sequence is TGTGCCAGTAGCCGGGGTACAGTTGCCTACGAGCAGTACTTC. Protein: CASSRGTVAYEQYF. The full variable domain, rest sourced from reference TRBV19 and TRBJ2-7, is DGGITQSPKYLFRKEGQNVTLSCEQNLNHDAMYWYRQDPGQGLRLIYYSQIVNDFQKGDIAEGYSVSREKKESFPLTVTSAQKNPTAFYLCASSRGTVAYEQYFGPGTRLTVT.

The chain carries TRBV12-3 or TRBV12-4 and TRBJ2-4, with D hard to call. V lost 1 base, J lost 6 bases, and 10 bases lay in between. The CDR3 has 14 residues. CDR3 nucleotides: TGTGCCAGCAGTTTAGTAGGGTCCGGAAACATTCAGTACTTC. This translates into CASSLVGSGNIQYF.

This rearrangement joins TRBV4-1 to TRBJ2-1, with TRBD1 matching 7 bases. The ends lost 1 base at V and 6 bases at J; junction bases unmatched: 3. This CDR3 contains 14 residues. Looked up from germline, CDR1 is MGHRA and CDR2 is YSYEKL. CDR3 region: CASSQVAGGNEQFF. The CDR3 DNA reads as TGCGCCAGCAGCCAAGTGGCAGGGGGCAATGAGCAGTTCTTC.

This clone is classed as medium-sized. One end of the junction fails to match germline, which may point to a read error. DNA of the CDR3: TGTGCCAGCAGCCTAAGGGTCGGGACAATGGCCCTTCATTTC. Its translation is CASSLRVGTMALHF. The gene calls are TRBV28 and TRBJ2-7; the D gene is possibly TRBD1 (6 bases). Per germline, CDR1 MDHEN and CDR2 SYDVKM. This CDR3 has 14 amino acids. The full variable domain, rest sourced from reference TRBV28 and TRBJ2-7, is DVKVTQSSRYLVKRTGEKVFLECVQDMDHENMFWYRQDPGLGLRLIYFSYDVKMKEKGDIPEGYSVSREKKERFSLILESASTNQTSMYLCASSLRVGTMALHFGPGTRLTVT.

This chain connects TRBV11-2 to TRBJ2-7, with D hard to call. CDR1 and CDR2 from the germline V gene are SGHAT and FQNNGV. Trimming cost V 1 base and J 3 bases, with 4 bases left between them. The CDR3 runs 12 residues. CDR3 coding DNA: TGTGCCAGCAGCTTAGGTCGCTACGAGCAGTACTTC. This encodes CASSLGRYEQYF.

The chain carries TRBV20-1 and TRBJ2-4; perhaps TRBD1 as D (5 bases). Germline V gene sequence: CDR1 DFQATT, CDR2 SNEGSKA (reference sequence). V dropped 2 bases and J dropped 4 bases, with 12 bases sitting between them. CDR3 size: 14 residues. CDR3 DNA sequence: TGCAGTGCTAGACAGGGTTTGGGAAAAAACATTCAGTACTTC. It encodes CSARQGLGKNIQYF.

J is TRBJ2-3 and V is TRBV11-1; the D gene is possibly TRBD2 (6 bases). The V gene lost 0 bases and the J gene lost 3 bases, with 13 bases spanning the gap. This CDR3 has 16 amino acids. Germline V gene sequence: CDR1 SGHAT, CDR2 FQDESV (reference sequence). In DNA, the CDR3 is TGTGCCAGCAGCTTAGCGCTAGCGCGGGGTACAGATACGCAGTATTTT. This translates into CASSLALARGTDTQYF.

The rearrangement links TRBV5-1 to TRBJ2-3; a weak D match, TRBD1 (6 bases). The CDR3 contains 15 residues. From germline, CDR1 is SGHRS and CDR2 YFSETQ. Between the trimmed V and J ends, which lost 4 bases and 3 bases, there was a span of 15 bases. DNA for the CDR3: TGCGCCAGCAGCCTTTTGGGACAAATTACAGATACGCAGTATTTT. Translation: CASSLLGQITDTQYF.

As for this clone: The conserved phenylalanine or tryptophan is not found at the CDR3 terminus, so this likely reflects a read error. The chain recombines TRBV6-2 or TRBV6-3 with TRBJ1-2; D not certain. CDR3 length: 12 amino acids. CDR1 is MNHEY and CDR2 is SVGEGT in the germline V gene. Deletions cut 9 bases from V and 2 bases from J, with 10 bases between. CDR3 residues: CARERGNYGYTL. The DNA of the CDR3 is TGTGCCAGAGAAAGAGGGAACTATGGCTACACCTTA.

The rearrangement links TRBV2 to TRBJ2-3; D is uncertain. Germline V gives CDR1 SNHLY, CDR2 FYNNEI. This CDR3 region has 13 residues. V dropped 6 bases and J dropped 6 bases, with 13 bases sitting between them. In DNA, the CDR3 is TGTGCCAGCAGCCTTTCAGCTCGGGATACGCAGTATTTT. Protein product: CASSLSARDTQYF.

This clone turned up a few times. V and J are TRBV12-3 or TRBV12-4 and TRBJ2-7, with 8 bases that match TRBD1. The length of the CDR3 is 14 residues. V dropped 6 bases and J dropped 0; count of bases not matched to a gene: 4. This CDR3 is CASSKQGDSYEQYF. The CDR3 nucleotides read TGTGCCAGCAGCAAACAGGGGGACTCCTACGAGCAGTACTTC.

The V and J genes are TRBV5-1 and TRBJ2-3; D might be TRBD2 (5 bases). Looked up from germline, CDR1 is SGHRS and CDR2 is YFSETQ. The CDR3 extends over 16 amino acids. Trimming stripped 0 bases from V and 5 bases from J, with 16 bases between. CDR3 residues: CASSLDRGLVGDTQYF. The CDR3 nucleotides are TGCGCCAGCAGCTTGGATCGGGGTCTAGTAGGAGATACGCAGTATTTT.

This clone was seen more than once but under ten times. The rearrangement uses TRBV4-1 and TRBJ2-5, with D perhaps TRBD1 or TRBD2 (5 bases each). The CDR3 runs to 15 residues. Trimming pared 0 bases from V and 4 bases from J, leaving 12 bases between. Germline V gene sequence: CDR1 MGHRA, CDR2 YSYEKL. CDR3 sequence: CASSQELGRGETQYF. CDR3 sequence (DNA): TGCGCCAGCAGCCAAGAGCTGGGACGAGGAGAGACCCAGTACTTC.

This clone was seen a few times. The rearrangement uses TRBV6-1 and TRBJ2-2; D is ambiguous. From germline, CDR1 is MNHNS and CDR2 SASEGT. V was cut by 5 bases and J by 2 bases, with 12 bases left in between. The CDR3 is 15 residues long. The CDR3 region has the DNA TGTGCCAGCAGTCCAAGGCCCCTTAACACCGGGGAGCTGTTTTTT. Protein product: CASSPRPLNTGELFF.

In its sample, this clone ranks as large. The chain carries TRBV6-1 and TRBJ1-2; D is possibly TRBD1 (6 bases). The CDR3 loop spans 15 amino acids. Germline CDR1 and CDR2: MNHNS and SASEGT. V gave up 6 bases and J gave up 2 bases, with 16 bases separating them. DNA for the CDR3: TGTGCCAGCAGCCCCGGAAACACAGGGAACTATGGCTACACCTTC. Its translation is CASSPGNTGNYGYTF.

This clone was recorded many times. With a much larger clone just one base away, this may be a read error. This specimen includes other DNA sequences encoding the same CDR3. The rearrangement joins TRBV10-2 to TRBJ2-2, with D uncertain. V was clipped by 1 base and J by 7 bases, with 13 bases between them. Germline V gives CDR1 WSHSY, CDR2 SAAADI. The CDR3 is made up of 15 amino acids. The CDR3 sequence: CASSEYGPRVGELFF. Written as DNA, the CDR3 is TGCGCCAGCAGTGAGTACGGTCCGCGAGTCGGGGAGCTGTTTTTT.

This rearrangement joins TRBV27 to TRBJ1-1; 9 bases map to TRBD1. The CDR3 runs to 13 residues. V lost 4 bases, J lost 4 bases, and 1 base stayed unmatched. The V gene's germline CDR1 is MNHEY and CDR2 SMNVEV (reference sequence). CDR3 loop: CASSWDRATEAFF. Here the CDR3 DNA reads TGTGCCAGCAGTTGGGACAGGGCCACTGAAGCTTTCTTT.

By share, this clone ranks as medium-sized (0.01 to 0.1%). This chain joins TRBV27 and TRBJ1-1; D gene uncertain. The CDR3 is made up of 12 amino acids. Germline V lookup: CDR1 MNHEY, CDR2 SMNVEV (reference sequence). Trimming left V 8 bases short and J 2 bases short, with 9 bases between. CDR3 protein: CASAPSNTEAFF. The CDR3 DNA follows: TGTGCCAGCGCCCCTTCTAACACTGAAGCTTTCTTT.

This clone is medium-sized (0.01 to 0.1%) in the sample. The rearrangement joins TRBV3-1 to TRBJ2-3; 7 bases line up with TRBD2. This CDR3 contains 15 residues. Germline V gene lookup returns CDR1 LGHDT and CDR2 YNNKEL (reference sequence). Trimming cost V 4 bases and J 2 bases; bases outside gene matches: 6. The CDR3 DNA reads TGTGCCAGCAGCCCGGGGCTAGCGGTCACAGATACGCAGTATTTT. Its protein is CASSPGLAVTDTQYF.

The rearrangement uses TRBV6-1 and TRBJ2-3; D perhaps matches TRBD2 (6 bases). The CDR3 has 18 residues. Trimming pared 1 base from V and 2 bases from J, leaving 19 bases between. The V gene's germline CDR1 is MNHNS and CDR2 SASEGT. The CDR3 DNA follows: TGTGCCAGCAGTGAAGTTCCCCCTGGAGGGTCGGACACAGATACGCAGTATTTT. Protein: CASSEVPPGGSDTDTQYF.